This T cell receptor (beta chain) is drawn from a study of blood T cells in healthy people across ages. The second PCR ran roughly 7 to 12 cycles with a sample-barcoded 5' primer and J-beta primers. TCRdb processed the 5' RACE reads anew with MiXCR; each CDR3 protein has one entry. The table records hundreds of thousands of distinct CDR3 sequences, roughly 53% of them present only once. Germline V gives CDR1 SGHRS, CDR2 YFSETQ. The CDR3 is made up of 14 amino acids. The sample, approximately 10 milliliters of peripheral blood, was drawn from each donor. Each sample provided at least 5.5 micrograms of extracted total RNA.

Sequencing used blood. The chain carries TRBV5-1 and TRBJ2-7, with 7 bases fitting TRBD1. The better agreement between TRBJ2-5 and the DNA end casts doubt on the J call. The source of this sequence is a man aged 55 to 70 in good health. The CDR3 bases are TGCGCCAGCAGCCCCCTACAGGGGAAAGAGACCCAGTACTTC. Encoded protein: CASSPLQGKETQYF.